Included here is one T cell receptor beta chain sequence, with context. CDR3 length equals 16 residues. This sample is part of a study of blood T cell repertoires in COVID-19. Produced via immunoSEQ multiplex PCR; TCRdb's table is partial and in-frame only. This sample yields a few hundred thousand clones, of which 91% are seen a single time; roughly 0.86% belongs to the top ten. This sequence joins TRBV12-2 and TRBJ1-1; the table's D call of TRBD1 was not tested on the DNA. TRBV12-2 is described as a pseudogene. Sequenced: PBMCs or T cells enriched from blood (not recorded which). The clonotype was recovered from a woman between 35 and 50 years old who had been exposed to COVID-19. CDR3 sequence (DNA): TGTGCAAGTCGCTTAACACAGCCAAGCATGAACACTGAAGCTTTCTTT. It is translated as CASRLTQPSMNTEAFF.